The 30 T cell receptor beta chains below come from one sample, sequenced in a study of T cell repertoires in cytomegalovirus infection. One entry per CDR3 protein results from TCRdb running MiXCR on the reads. Here the sample spans around 530,000 distinct CDR3 sequences, approximately 26% being singletons. Sequenced input: PBMCs. These receptors were obtained from a human donor in good health (CMV status not recorded). Some clones in this sample may be carry-over from other donors' samples.

This clonotype turned up a few times. This chain links TRBV19 with TRBJ2-3; no clear D. This CDR3 region has 12 residues. Trimming shortened V by 3 bases and J by 3 bases, and 4 bases separated the two germline ends. Per germline, CDR1 LNHDA and CDR2 SQIVND (reference sequence). CDR3 bases: TGTGCCAGTAGTATGGTTACAGATACGCAGTATTTT. It is translated as CASSMVTDTQYF.

The chain has TRBV27 and TRBJ2-3; 7 bases align to TRBD1. This CDR3 is 16 amino acids long. CDR1 is MNHEY, CDR2 SMNVEV, per germline (reference sequence). Trimming took 6 bases from V and 0 from J; bases not matched to a gene: 9. The CDR3 loop reads CASSLRGLGSTDTQYF. The CDR3 nucleotides are TGTGCCAGCAGCCTAAGGGGGCTTGGGAGCACAGATACGCAGTATTTT.

The CDR3 loop is CSVVQEPYNEQFF. In DNA, the CDR3 is TGCAGCGTTGTACAGGAACCCTACAATGAGCAGTTCTTC. J is TRBJ2-1 and V is TRBV29-1; D might be TRBD1 (5 bases). The length of the CDR3 is 13 residues. The germline V and J ends were trimmed by 4 bases and 2 bases, with 9 bases remaining between them. Germline CDR1 reads SQVTM; CDR2 reads ANQGSEA.

This clonotype has a handful of counts. The CDR3 DNA follows: TGTGCCAGTAGTATGGGACTAGCGGGAGGAACCGGGGAGCTGTTTTTT. It yields the protein CASSMGLAGGTGELFF. The chain employs TRBV19 and TRBJ2-2; 15 bases agree with TRBD2. The V and J ends lost 3 bases and 5 bases, in that order; junction bases with no gene match: 1. CDR3 length: 16 amino acids. Germline CDR1 and CDR2: LNHDA and SQIVND (reference sequence).

This sequence joins TRBV6-1 and TRBJ1-1, with D perhaps TRBD1 (5 bases). V was shortened by 8 bases and J by 5 bases, with 21 bases between the two germline ends. Germline CDR1 reads MNHNS; CDR2 reads SASEGT. The CDR3 has 15 amino acids. As DNA, the CDR3 is TGTGCCAGCGCTGCCCCGATTGGGGGGGAAACTGAAGCTTTCTTT. It translates to CASAAPIGGETEAFF.

This clonotype was counted a few times. This sequence joins TRBV5-1 and TRBJ1-2, with D tentatively TRBD1 (6 bases). Germline CDR1 is SGHRS and CDR2 is YFSETQ. The CDR3 loop spans 14 amino acids. V was clipped by 3 bases and J by 2 bases, with 11 bases between them. The CDR3 sequence is CASSSAGENYGYTF. In nucleotides, the CDR3 is TGCGCCAGCAGCTCGGCAGGGGAGAACTATGGCTACACCTTC.

This clonotype was detected ten times or more. This chain joins TRBV7-2 and TRBJ2-7, with D possibly TRBD2 on 6 matching bases. There are 15 residues in the CDR3. Germline V gene lookup returns CDR1 SGHTA and CDR2 FQGNSA. V was cut by 2 bases and J by 6 bases, with 17 bases left in between. CDR3 in amino acids: CASSLSGGPVGEQYF. For the CDR3, the DNA is TGTGCCAGCAGCTTAAGCGGAGGGCCCGTAGGCGAGCAGTACTTC.

The rearrangement joins TRBV6-2 or TRBV6-3 to TRBJ2-1; 7 bases map to TRBD2. This CDR3 is 15 amino acids long. With V trimmed by 7 bases and J by 2 bases, 8 bases remained unmatched. Looked up from germline, CDR1 is MNHEY and CDR2 is SVGEGT. The CDR3 here is CASISSGNTYNEQFF. The CDR3, as DNA: TGTGCCAGCATTTCAAGCGGGAACACCTACAATGAGCAGTTCTTC.

The sample holds a few counts of this clonotype. The chain carries TRBV6-5 and TRBJ1-1, with D perhaps matching TRBD1 (6 bases). V was cut by 2 bases and J by 4 bases, with 14 bases left in between. The germline V gene encodes CDR1 MNHEY and CDR2 SVGAGI. This CDR3 contains 15 residues. The CDR3, as DNA: TGTGCCAGCAGTTACCTGAAGGGGGGCGTCACTGAAGCTTTCTTT. Amino acid sequence: CASSYLKGGVTEAFF.

CDR3 bases: TGTGCCAGCTCACCACCGAATACGGGTACTGGGGCCAACGTCCTGACTTTC. It encodes CASSPPNTGTGANVLTF. The chain carries TRBV18 and TRBJ2-6; D gene ambiguous. The CDR3 consists of 17 residues. Deletions cut 0 bases from V and 2 bases from J, with 11 bases between. Germline CDR1 KGHSH, CDR2 LQKENI.

The chain uses TRBV20-1 and TRBJ2-2; 8 bases align to TRBD2. Unmatched junction bases numbered 8, after V lost 1 base and J lost 7 bases. The CDR3 has 15 amino acids. Germline V gives CDR1 DFQATT, CDR2 SNEGSKA (reference sequence). The CDR3 bases are TGCAGTGCTAGAGGAAAAGCGGGAGTGGGCGGGGAGCTGTTTTTT. As protein: CSARGKAGVGGELFF.

The rearrangement uses TRBV29-1 and TRBJ2-7, with D hard to call. Looked up from germline, CDR1 is SQVTM and CDR2 is ANQGSEA. Trimming took 4 bases from V and 0 from J, leaving 13 bases between them. CDR3 size: 14 residues. The chain's CDR3 is CSVAVLSSSYEQYF. CDR3 in DNA: TGCAGCGTTGCCGTCCTCTCGAGCTCCTACGAGCAGTACTTC.

The V gene is TRBV29-1, the J gene TRBJ1-1; D not certain. V dropped 2 bases and J dropped 3 bases, with 7 bases sitting between them. This CDR3 has 12 amino acids. From germline, CDR1 is SQVTM and CDR2 ANQGSEA. The CDR3: CSVETAHTEAFF. DNA of the CDR3: TGCAGCGTTGAAACAGCCCACACTGAAGCTTTCTTT.

V is TRBV7-2 and J is TRBJ2-1, with D perhaps TRBD2 (6 bases). The V end lost 5 bases, the J end lost 0 bases, and 14 bases lay between the germline ends. The CDR3 totals 16 residues. Germline V gene sequence: CDR1 SGHTA, CDR2 FQGNSA. The CDR3 region is CASSPGSGSSYNEQFF. The CDR3 DNA follows: TGTGCCAGCAGCCCCGGGAGCGGAAGCTCCTACAATGAGCAGTTCTTC.

This clonotype was seen more than once but under ten times. The chain carries TRBV6-2 or TRBV6-3 and TRBJ1-1, with 9 bases that match TRBD1. This CDR3 region has 15 residues. From germline, CDR1 is MNHEY and CDR2 SVGEGT. Losses at the gene ends were 7 bases for V and 4 bases for J; bases not matched to a gene: 10. DNA of the CDR3: TGTGCCAGCAACGCCCCGGGACAGGGTTTCACTGAAGCTTTCTTT. It codes for CASNAPGQGFTEAFF.

This clonotype appeared a single time. CDR3 loop: CASSFTVGGEKLFF. DNA for the CDR3: TGTGCCAGCAGCTTTACAGTAGGAGGCGAAAAACTGTTTTTT. The chain couples TRBV7-9 to TRBJ1-4, with D hard to call. The CDR3 is made up of 14 amino acids. Per germline, CDR1 SEHNR and CDR2 FQNEAQ (reference sequence). Trimming removed 3 bases from V and 8 bases from J, with 13 bases in between. Variable domain in full (rest from reference TRBV7-9 and TRBJ1-4): DTGVSQNPRHKITKRGQNVTFRCDPISEHNRLYWYRQTLGQGPEFLTYFQNEAQLEKSRLLSDRFSAERPKGSFSTLEIQRTEQGDSAMYLCASSFTVGGEKLFFGSGTQLSVL.

This clonotype has only a few counts. This rearrangement joins TRBV6-2 or TRBV6-3 to TRBJ2-7, with TRBD2 as a possible D gene (6 bases). This CDR3 comprises 15 residues. V was clipped by 5 bases and J by 4 bases, with 18 bases between them. Germline CDR1 reads MNHEY; CDR2 reads SVGEGT. Written as DNA, the CDR3 is TGTGCCAGCAGTCATTTTCCGGGAGTCGGGTACGAGCAGTACTTC. Translated, it gives CASSHFPGVGYEQYF.

This clonotype was observed many times. V gene TRBV7-9 combines with J gene TRBJ1-5; D might be TRBD1 (5 bases). The length of the CDR3 is 14 residues. Germline loops: CDR1 SEHNR, CDR2 FQNEAQ (reference sequence). Trimming took off 1 base at V and 3 bases at J, with 7 bases between the two ends. CDR3 bases: TGTGCCAGCAGCTTAGGACAGTACAATCAGCCCCAGCATTTT. This codes for CASSLGQYNQPQHF. Drawing the rest from reference TRBV7-9 and TRBJ1-5, the complete variable domain is DTGVSQNPRHKITKRGQNVTFRCDPISEHNRLYWYRQTLGQGPEFLTYFQNEAQLEKSRLLSDRFSAERPKGSFSTLEIQRTEQGDSAMYLCASSLGQYNQPQHFGDGTRLSIL.

The chain couples TRBV6-2 or TRBV6-3 to TRBJ2-7; 8 nucleotides align to TRBD1. The junction had 9 bases not matched to a gene; V was cut back by 1 base and J by 7 bases. Germline V CDR1 and CDR2: MNHEY, SVGEGT. The CDR3 is 15 amino acids. The CDR3 sequence is CASSYLDRVLSEQYF. CDR3 coding DNA: TGTGCCAGCAGTTACTTGGACAGGGTTCTTTCTGAGCAGTACTTC.

This clonotype has just a few counts. The chain carries TRBV7-2 and TRBJ2-1; perhaps TRBD2 as D (5 bases). Trimming removed 5 bases at V and 9 bases at J, with 14 bases between. This CDR3 has 13 residues. CDR1 and CDR2 from the germline V gene are SGHTA and FQGNSA. CDR3 DNA: TGTGCCAGCAGCCTTACTAGGGTGGGTGAGCAGTTCTTC. Amino acid sequence: CASSLTRVGEQFF.

This clonotype was counted only a few times. V is TRBV7-2 and J is TRBJ2-7; 8 nucleotides agree with TRBD2. After removal of 3 bases from V and 5 bases from J, the junction contained 6 bases not matched to a gene. This CDR3 region has 14 residues. CDR1 SGHTA and CDR2 FQGNSA come from the germline V gene. In nucleotides, the CDR3 is TGTGCCAGCAGCTTGGAAAGCGGGAGACACGAGCAGTACTTC. It yields the protein CASSLESGRHEQYF.

This clonotype was seen only a few times. The chain joins TRBV7-8 to TRBJ2-5, with unresolved D. The CDR3 spans 15 residues. With 5 bases removed from V and 2 bases from J, the gap between germline ends came to 15 bases. The germline gives CDR1 SGHVS, CDR2 FQNEAQ. The CDR3 bases are TGTGCCAGCAGCCCGAGTGGTAGCTTACAAGAGACCCAGTACTTC. Protein: CASSPSGSLQETQYF.

This clonotype occurred a few times. This sequence joins TRBV7-9 and TRBJ2-5, with TRBD2 matching over 9 bases. There are 16 residues in the CDR3. After removal of 0 bases from V and 5 bases from J, the junction contained 7 bases not matched to a gene. Germline loops: CDR1 SEHNR, CDR2 FQNEAQ (reference sequence). CDR3 coding DNA: TGTGCCAGCAGCTTAGCTAGCGGGAGACGTCGGGAGACCCAGTACTTC. Protein product: CASSLASGRRRETQYF.

The chain has TRBV12-5 and TRBJ1-1; D uncertain. V was cut by 6 bases and J by 7 bases, with 6 bases left in between. In germline, CDR1 is LGHNT, CDR2 FRNRAP. The CDR3 runs to 10 residues. The CDR3 DNA is TGTGCTAGTGGGAGCCGTGAAGCTTTCTTT. It translates to CASGSREAFF.

The chain recombines TRBV9 with TRBJ2-1, with TRBD2 matching over 9 bases. The trim removed 1 base at V and 10 bases at J, leaving 15 bases unmatched. Germline lookup yields CDR1 SGDLS and CDR2 YYNGEE. The CDR3 extends over 17 amino acids. CDR3 region: CASSVKLGAGGWLEQFF. In DNA form, the CDR3 reads TGTGCCAGCAGCGTAAAATTGGGGGCGGGAGGGTGGCTAGAGCAGTTCTTC.

J is TRBJ2-7 and V is TRBV28; D is undetermined. V was clipped by 3 bases and J by 2 bases, with 8 bases between them. The CDR3 spans 13 residues. Germline lookup yields CDR1 MDHEN and CDR2 SYDVKM. CDR3 DNA: TGTGCCAGCAGTTTGCCCCTAACCTACGAGCAGTACTTC. Encoded protein: CASSLPLTYEQYF.

The V and J genes are TRBV4-3 and TRBJ2-1; 11 nucleotides line up with TRBD2. V trimming: 5 bases; J trimming: 2 bases; junction bases outside the gene matches: 11. CDR1 and CDR2 from the germline V gene are LGHNA and YSLEER. This CDR3 has 18 residues. The CDR3 DNA is TGCGCCAGCAGCGGCCGAGCGACTAGCGGGGCAACCTACAATGAGCAGTTCTTC. Translation gives CASSGRATSGATYNEQFF.

This clonotype was observed a few times. This sequence joins TRBV6-5 and TRBJ1-2; maybe TRBD1 (5 bases). Trimming removed 4 bases at V and 6 bases at J, with 15 bases between. The V gene's germline CDR1 is MNHEY and CDR2 SVGAGI. The CDR3 consists of 14 residues. CDR3 sequence (DNA): TGTGCCAGCAGTTTGGGACCTGAGGGAGATGGCTACACCTTC. It encodes CASSLGPEGDGYTF.

The chain has TRBV5-4 and TRBJ2-1, with a tentative D call TRBD2 (6 bases). The V gene's germline CDR1 is SGHNT and CDR2 YYREEE (reference sequence). There are 13 residues in the CDR3. Trimming removed 4 bases from V and 6 bases from J, with 11 bases in between. CDR3 DNA sequence: TGTGCCAGCAGCCGGGGGAATAGCAATGAGCAGTTCTTC. Its translation: CASSRGNSNEQFF. The full variable domain, completed using reference TRBV5-4 and TRBJ2-1, is ETGVTQSPTHLIKTRGQQVTLRCSSQSGHNTVSWYQQALGQGPQFIFQYYREEENGRGNFPPRFSGLQFPNYSSELNVNALELDDSALYLCASSRGNSNEQFFGPGTRLTVL.

As DNA, the CDR3 is TGTGCCAGCAGCTTAACTAGCGGGAGTCTCTATGAGCAGTTCTTC. Translated, it gives CASSLTSGSLYEQFF. The J gene is TRBJ2-1, the V gene TRBV7-2; 11 positions match TRBD2. This CDR3 spans 15 amino acids. V gave up 2 bases and J gave up 8 bases; unmatched junction bases: 5. Germline assignment: CDR1 SGHTA and CDR2 FQGNSA. Full variable domain (missing parts from reference TRBV7-2 and TRBJ2-1): GAGVSQSPSNKVTEKGKDVELRCDPISGHTALYWYRQSLGQGLEFLIYFQGNSAPDKSGLPSDRFSAERTGGSVSTLTIQRTQQEDSAVYLCASSLTSGSLYEQFFGPGTRLTVL.